The source of this T cell receptor beta chain is a study of shared clonotypes between healthy human individuals (dated by TCRdb to the early 2020s). A note on the overall study: The cohort included a few men and two women between 18 and 49 years of age. For each donor, CD4 naive and CD4 memory were each given three plates, CD8 naive was given two plates, and CD8 memory was given one plate. The study deeply sequenced blood TCR repertoires of about 5 healthy adults to estimate repertoire size and the extent of clonotype sharing between individuals. To increase sequencing depth and limit assay-specific biases, different laboratories used diverse techniques to prepare libraries and sequence TCR repertoires. Between about 0.85 and 10 billion PBMCs per donor were obtained by leukapheresis. Here is what the overall study found, with its caveats: Rarefaction of sorted-subset datasets indicated incomplete sequencing despite the large sequencing depth. Sampling was restricted to blood, and TCR repertoires in tissue are likely to differ from TCR repertoires in blood. Sharing across four donors was observed for roughly 5% of naive CD4, over 3% of naive CD8, around 2.5% of memory CD4, and around 0.4% of memory CD8 clonotypes. Clonotypes shared by all four sorted-subset donors showed higher generation probabilities than non-shared clonotypes. Naive subsets generally had larger estimated clonotype richness than memory subsets. Pairwise subsampling led to the expectation that sequencing depth would affect the degree of clonotype sharing among donors. The small number of donors limited the genetic and exposure-history diversity represented.

Remarks on this clone: Its target antigen remains unknown. No base quality values were provided; no much bigger clone lies one nucleotide off.

The donors were healthy, HIV-negative adults who had no recently reported acute infections or vaccinations. Every donor was a Caucasian adult residing in Nashville, Tennessee, USA. CD4+ T cells were enriched by magnetic negative selection, after which naive cells were positively selected on CD45RA and the negative fraction was taken as the memory subset. After blood collection by leukapheresis, PBMCs were isolated using Ficoll-Histopaque density gradient centrifugation and then cryopreserved in the vapor phase of liquid nitrogen. Analytical flow cytometry was used to check the purity and quantity of every magnetically sorted T cell population. Each sorted fraction had its genomic DNA isolated and then quantified by UV absorbance on a Nanodrop 2000c. Using the deep immunoSEQ assay, multiplex PCR amplified TCR CDR3 regions from genomic DNA. For each cell subset, the extracted genomic DNA was distributed evenly across all wells of several immunoSEQ 96-well plates, and each plate served as one replicate. Each replicate PCR for sorted subsets received about 220 ng genomic DNA, equal to tens of thousands of T cell genomes. Purified libraries were measured with a Qubit 3.0 fluorometer, size-checked on a Bioanalyzer 2100, and measured again with the KAPA Library Quantification kit. Every immunoSEQ 96-well plate was sequenced on a dedicated single-read 150-cycle Illumina NextSeq 550 flow cell. On the study's bioinformatics: Because the immunoSEQ output included only junctional sequences and no quality scores, the filtering could not be the same as the filtering used for full-length reads. To assign V/J genes and CDR3, sequences were annotated against IMGT germline references using PyIR, a Python wrapper for IgBLAST v1.9. Reads were removed for weak V/J assignments (E-value above 1e-6), missing CDR3, stop codons, out-of-frame junctions, or ambiguous translated residues. V3J clonotypes were defined by identical inferred V gene, J gene, and CDR3 amino acid sequence. Percentage overlap between repertoires was computed as shared unique clonotypes divided by the size of the smaller repertoire. Repertoire richness was assessed with RTK rarefaction, the Chao1 estimator, and Recon v2.1 estimates of unobserved clonotypes. For all TCRbeta clonotypes obtained by the gDNA method from a few donors, generation probabilities were computed with OLGA. As stored in TCRdb, this immuneACCESS dataset retains in-frame rearrangements with V and J assigned. A fraction of the clones does not appear; measured against another copy, unresolved V genes explain less than half of the discrepancy, and the remainder lacks a known reason. From that table come the V and J calls and clone size; the DNA was used to work out D and trimming. The sample contains roughly 2.2 million clones, roughly 92% of them found a single time. The ten largest clones capture around 0.4% of the sample.

The CDR3 goes from the cysteine to the phenylalanine over 15 residues. Kept here is only the CDR3 DNA, which spans 45 bases and is read in frame from base 1. Trimming takes 4 bases off V and 5 bases off J; junction bases not matched to a gene: 5. CDR1 and CDR2 (SEHNR, FQNEAQ) derive from the germline V gene (reference sequence). The TCR comes from a man in his late teens or twenties in good health. Some clones in this sample may be carry-over from other donors' samples. Sequencing was carried out using naive CD4+ T cells from PBMCs. This specimen's cell subset or site label, per the study, means: CD45RA+ positively selected. Recombination joined TRBV7-9 with TRBJ2-5; 12 bases in the middle match TRBD2. The DNA sequence reads TGTGCCAGCAGCTATTCTAGCGGGAGGGGCGAGACCCAGTACTTC. It encodes CASSYSSGRGETQYF.